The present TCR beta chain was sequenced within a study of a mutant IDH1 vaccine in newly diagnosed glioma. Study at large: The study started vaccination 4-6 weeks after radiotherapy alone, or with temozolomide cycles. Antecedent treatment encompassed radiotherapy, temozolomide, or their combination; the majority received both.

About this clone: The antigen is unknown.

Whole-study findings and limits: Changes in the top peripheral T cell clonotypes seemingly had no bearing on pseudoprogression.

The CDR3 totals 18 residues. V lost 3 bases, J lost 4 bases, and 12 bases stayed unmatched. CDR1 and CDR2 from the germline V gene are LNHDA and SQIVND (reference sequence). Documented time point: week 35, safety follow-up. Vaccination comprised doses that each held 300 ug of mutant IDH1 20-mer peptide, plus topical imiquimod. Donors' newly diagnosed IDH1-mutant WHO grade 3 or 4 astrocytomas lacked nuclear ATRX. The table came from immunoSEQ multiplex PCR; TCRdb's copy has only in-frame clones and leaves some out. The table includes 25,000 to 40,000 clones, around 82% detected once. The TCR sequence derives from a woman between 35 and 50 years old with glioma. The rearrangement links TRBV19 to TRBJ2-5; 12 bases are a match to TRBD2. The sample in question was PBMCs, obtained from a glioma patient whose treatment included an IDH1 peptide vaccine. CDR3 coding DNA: TGTGCCAGTAGTATTCGATGGGCCCTAGCGGGGGGGCGAGAGACCCAGTACTTC. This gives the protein CASSIRWALAGGRETQYF.